The text below deals with one TCR beta chain. Its antigen remains unidentified. The data were produced by immunoSEQ multiplex PCR, yet TCRdb's version contains in-frame clones alone and is incomplete. The repertoire consists of 130,000 or so clones, with around nine tenths occurring once and the leading ten covering more than 10%. Time point noted: baseline pretreatment blood. Documented treatment: 15 Gy SBRT to primary tumor, nephrectomy 4 weeks later. The patient's renal cell carcinoma had clear cell pathology. These data belong to a study of radiation and T cells in renal cell carcinoma. The wider study: Nephrectomy followed 15 Gy stereotactic body radiation by 4 weeks. General observations from the study: In blood, top tumor clones expanded by 2 weeks, shrinking by 4.

Trimming left V 2 bases short and J 4 bases short, with 11 bases between. Germline CDR1 and CDR2: MNHEY and SVGAGI. The length of the CDR3 is 15 residues. The TCR comes from a woman aged 45-65 years with renal cell carcinoma. The J gene is TRBJ2-2, the V gene TRBV6-5; maybe TRBD1 (6 bases). Specimen: blood, collected from a patient whose treatment included radiotherapy and nephrectomy. The CDR3 DNA sequence: TGTGCCAGCAGTTACGTACAGGGCGGCACCGGGGAGCTGTTTTTT. Amino acid sequence: CASSYVQGGTGELFF.